Below are 27 T cell receptor beta chains sequenced from a single sample in a study of cytomegalovirus exposure and HLA in healthy donors. This PCR relied on a set of 60 Vbeta primers and 13 Jbeta primers. Method: immunoSEQ multiplex PCR; TCRdb's copy keeps in-frame clones and lacks some. The table includes 150,000 to 200,000 clones, around four fifths detected once. Sample: PBMCs. Every receptor here comes from a woman aged 45-59 years in good health and CMV-seropositive.

The chain uses TRBV11-2 and TRBJ2-5; no clear D gene. The CDR3 has 12 residues. Germline CDR1 and CDR2: SGHAT and FQNNGV. Trimming removed 4 bases from V and 2 bases from J, with 5 bases in between. The CDR3 DNA sequence: TGTGCCAGCAGCTCCTATCAAGAGACCCAGTACTTC. Translated: CASSSYQETQYF.

The rearrangement links TRBV6-5 to TRBJ1-6; TRBD1 might be the D (5 bases). The ends were cut back, 2 bases at V and 10 bases at J, with 6 bases in the middle. Germline loops: CDR1 MNHEY, CDR2 SVGAGI. The CDR3 runs 12 residues. This chain's CDR3 is CASSYRGSPLHF. As DNA, the CDR3 is TGTGCCAGCAGTTACCGGGGGTCACCCCTCCACTTT.

The chain uses TRBV27 and TRBJ1-2; TRBD1 aligns across 10 bases. The trim removed 7 bases at V and 5 bases at J, leaving 7 bases unmatched. The CDR3 is 14 residues long. Germline-derived CDR1 and CDR2 are MNHEY and SMNVEV (reference sequence). The chain's CDR3 is CASKFGTGVYGYTF. CDR3 nucleotides: TGTGCCAGCAAATTTGGGACAGGGGTATATGGCTACACCTTC.

The chain is built from TRBV6-5 and TRBJ1-5, with D hard to call. V shed 2 bases and J shed 0 bases, with 5 bases lying between them. CDR1 is MNHEY and CDR2 is SVGAGI in the germline V gene. This CDR3 is 14 amino acids long. CDR3 residues: CASSYIDSNQPQHF. The CDR3 region has the DNA TGTGCCAGCAGTTACATAGATAGCAATCAGCCCCAGCATTTT.

The J gene is TRBJ1-1, the V gene TRBV5-6; 8 bases are a match to TRBD1. CDR3 length equals 12 residues. Trimming took 7 bases from V and 2 from J; bases not matched to a gene: 1. Germline CDR1 SGHDT, CDR2 YYEEEE. This CDR3 is CASGTGNTEAFF. CDR3 nucleotides: TGTGCCAGCGGGACAGGAAACACTGAAGCTTTCTTT.

The chain uses TRBV30 and TRBJ2-1; 8 bases map to TRBD2. V dropped 3 bases and J dropped 6; count of bases not matched to a gene: 10. The CDR3 has 15 residues. Per the germline V gene, CDR1 is GTSNPN and CDR2 is SVGIG (reference sequence). The CDR3 here is CAWRETGTRLNEQFF. In nucleotides, the CDR3 is TGTGCCTGGAGGGAAACCGGGACTAGACTCAATGAGCAGTTCTTC. Drawing the rest from reference TRBV30 and TRBJ2-1, the complete variable domain is SQTIHQWPATLVQPVGSPLSLECTVEGTSNPNLYWYRQAAGRGLQLLFYSVGIGQISSEVPQNLSASRPQDRQFILSSKKLLLSDSGFYLCAWRETGTRLNEQFFGPGTRLTVL.

This clone occurred once. V and J are TRBV5-6 and TRBJ1-1; 9 bases map to TRBD1. V shed 0 bases, J shed 4 bases, and the junction held 7 bases outside the gene matches. CDR1 is SGHDT, CDR2 YYEEEE, per germline. The CDR3 runs 16 residues. CDR3 amino acids: CASSLATGGLLTEAFF. The CDR3 DNA is TGTGCCAGCAGCTTGGCCACAGGGGGCCTTCTCACTGAAGCTTTCTTT.

The sample holds a few counts of this clone. The chain has TRBV5-1 and TRBJ1-2; D is perhaps TRBD1 (6 bases). Germline V gene sequence: CDR1 SGHRS, CDR2 YFSETQ. The V end lost 4 bases, the J end lost 8 bases, and 15 bases lay between the germline ends. This CDR3 spans 13 amino acids. The CDR3 DNA reads TGCGCCAGCAGCCCACAGGGATATGAAGGCTACACCTTC. It codes for CASSPQGYEGYTF.

The chain employs TRBV14 and TRBJ1-1; perhaps TRBD1 as D (5 bases). This CDR3 is 13 amino acids long. V was shortened by 4 bases and J by 11 bases, with 17 bases between the two germline ends. The V gene's germline CDR1 is SGHDN and CDR2 FVKESK. The CDR3 protein is CASSRLGAGWAFF. The CDR3 region has the DNA TGTGCCAGCAGCCGATTAGGGGCAGGGTGGGCTTTCTTT.

V gene TRBV6-5 combines with J gene TRBJ1-4; a weak D match, TRBD1 (6 bases). The CDR3 is made up of 13 amino acids. V lost 6 bases, J lost 7 bases, and 12 bases lay in between. The germline V gene encodes CDR1 MNHEY and CDR2 SVGAGI. In DNA form, the CDR3 reads TGTGCCAGCAGACAGGGTGGAAGTGAAAAACTGTTTTTT. The encoded protein is CASRQGGSEKLFF.

For the CDR3, the DNA is TGTGCCAGCAGCTTAGTCGGGGTGGACAGGGGGCGAAACGAGCAGTACTTC. The encoded protein is CASSLVGVDRGRNEQYF. The gene calls are TRBV11-2 and TRBJ2-7, with 11 bases aligning to TRBD1. V was pared by 1 base and J by 5 bases, with 10 bases of the junction left unmatched. The CDR3 has 17 residues. Germline V gene data show CDR1 as SGHAT and CDR2 as FQNNGV.

This chain uses TRBV19 with TRBJ1-2; D unclear. The CDR3 runs 17 residues. Germline-derived CDR1 and CDR2 are LNHDA and SQIVND (reference sequence). V was trimmed by 1 base and J by 4 bases, leaving 19 bases between them. This chain's CDR3 is CASSIGAAGGSVYGYTF. CDR3 nucleotide sequence: TGTGCCAGTAGTATAGGGGCAGCCGGTGGCTCCGTCTATGGCTACACCTTC. The full variable domain, its missing parts supplied by reference TRBV19 and TRBJ1-2, is DGGITQSPKYLFRKEGQNVTLSCEQNLNHDAMYWYRQDPGQGLRLIYYSQIVNDFQKGDIAEGYSVSREKKESFPLTVTSAQKNPTAFYLCASSIGAAGGSVYGYTFGSGTRLTVV.

The chain recombines TRBV2 with TRBJ2-5, with TRBD1 matching 7 bases. With V trimmed by 1 base and J by 1 base, 3 bases remained unmatched. The germline CDR1 and CDR2 sequences are SNHLY and FYNNEI. This CDR3 has 15 amino acids. The CDR3 DNA is TGTGCCAGCAGTGAAGACGGGACAGTCCAAGAGACCCAGTACTTC. Protein: CASSEDGTVQETQYF.

The chain couples TRBV2 to TRBJ1-1, with a tentative D call TRBD1 (6 bases). The V gene lost 11 bases and the J gene lost 0 bases, with 13 bases spanning the gap. CDR3 size: 13 residues. Germline V CDR1 and CDR2: SNHLY, FYNNEI. CDR3 protein: CAGYRAMNTEAFF. The CDR3 DNA sequence: TGTGCCGGATACAGGGCTATGAACACTGAAGCTTTCTTT. The full variable domain, completed using reference TRBV2 and TRBJ1-1, is EPEVTQTPSHQVTQMGQEVILRCVPISNHLYFYWYRQILGQKVEFLVSFYNNEISEKSEIFDDQFSVERPDGSNFTLKIRSTKLEDSAMYFCAGYRAMNTEAFFGQGTRLTVV.

The chain has TRBV6-5 and TRBJ1-6, with unresolved D. This CDR3 has 12 residues. V dropped 8 bases and J dropped 5 bases, with 7 bases sitting between them. CDR1 MNHEY and CDR2 SVGAGI come from the germline V gene. CDR3 sequence (DNA): TGTGCCAGCGGGCCCGATAATTCACCCCTCCACTTT. Protein: CASGPDNSPLHF.

CDR3 region: CASSSPPRGVGYEQYF. The CDR3 nucleotides read TGTGCCAGCAGTTCCCCCCCCCGGGGAGTCGGCTACGAGCAGTACTTC. The V and J genes are TRBV11-2 and TRBJ2-7, with D perhaps matching TRBD2 (5 bases). The germline V and J ends were trimmed by 6 bases and 3 bases, with 21 bases remaining between them. The germline V gene encodes CDR1 SGHAT and CDR2 FQNNGV. The CDR3 consists of 16 residues.

This chain uses TRBV11-2 with TRBJ2-3, with D possibly TRBD2 on 5 matching bases. Trimming took off 4 bases at V and 0 bases at J, with 11 bases between the two ends. From germline, CDR1 is SGHAT and CDR2 FQNNGV. The CDR3 is made up of 15 amino acids. CDR3 nucleotides: TGTGCCAGCAGCTCCAGAGGGCAGAGCACAGATACGCAGTATTTT. Its protein is CASSSRGQSTDTQYF.

The chain carries TRBV2 and TRBJ2-7; 10 bases are shared with TRBD2. CDR1 is SNHLY, CDR2 FYNNEI, per germline. Trimming removed 1 base from V and 6 bases from J; junction bases left unmatched: 6. The CDR3 is made up of 15 amino acids. CDR3 bases: TGTGCCAGCAGTGAAGGGGTAGCGGGGGGCTCCGAGCAGTACTTC. It codes for CASSEGVAGGSEQYF.

The chain joins TRBV10-3 to TRBJ2-3; 7 bases are shared with TRBD2. The germline V gene encodes CDR1 ENHRY and CDR2 SYGVKD. The V segment lost 11 bases and the J segment 1 base; nucleotides outside the gene matches: 9. The length of the CDR3 is 14 residues. This CDR3 reads CAARVGGGTDTQYF. The CDR3 nucleotides read TGTGCCGCCCGAGTTGGGGGGGGCACAGATACGCAGTATTTT.

The chain's CDR3 is CASSLTAGRNEQYF. In nucleotides, the CDR3 is TGTGCCAGCAGCTTAACGGCGGGGAGAAACGAGCAGTACTTC. The J gene is TRBJ2-7, the V gene TRBV13; maybe TRBD2 (6 bases). Trimming removed 2 bases at V and 5 bases at J, with 13 bases between. This CDR3 spans 14 amino acids. Per the germline V gene, CDR1 is PRHDT and CDR2 is FYEKMQ (reference sequence).

This chain connects TRBV11-2 to TRBJ2-5; D unclear. The CDR3 is 10 amino acids. Trimming pared 11 bases from V and 1 base from J, leaving 5 bases between. CDR1 is SGHAT, CDR2 FQNNGV, per germline. In DNA, the CDR3 is TGTGCCTCCTCCCAAGAGACCCAGTACTTC. Amino acid sequence: CASSQETQYF.

The chain recombines TRBV6-6 with TRBJ2-7; D is possibly TRBD1 (7 bases). Trimming pared 8 bases from V and 2 bases from J, leaving 16 bases between. This CDR3 spans 14 amino acids. CDR1 is MNHNY, CDR2 SVGAGI, per germline (reference sequence). The CDR3 is CASCAGQGAYEQYF. For the CDR3, the DNA is TGTGCCAGCTGTGCGGGGCAGGGGGCCTACGAGCAGTACTTC.

This rearrangement joins TRBV10-3 to TRBJ1-1; 10 nucleotides line up with TRBD1. The germline CDR1 and CDR2 sequences are ENHRY and SYGVKD. The J segment lost 1 base and the V segment lost 10 bases, leaving 9 bases of the junction unmatched. This CDR3 contains 15 residues. The CDR3 DNA reads TGTGCCACAAAAGGGACAGGGGCGAGGAACACTGAAGCTTTCTTT. This translates into CATKGTGARNTEAFF.

The chain employs TRBV6-5 and TRBJ2-7, with TRBD1 matching 7 bases. Losses at the gene ends were 7 bases for V and 0 bases for J; bases not matched to a gene: 9. The CDR3 has 15 amino acids. CDR1 is MNHEY, CDR2 SVGAGI, per germline. The CDR3 protein is CASTPGQSSSYEQYF. The CDR3 region has the DNA TGTGCCAGCACCCCGGGACAGAGCAGCTCCTACGAGCAGTACTTC.

The chain uses TRBV5-8 and TRBJ1-2; a possible D gene is TRBD1 (5 bases). Germline lookup yields CDR1 SGHTS and CDR2 YDEGEE. V was trimmed by 4 bases and J by 8 bases, leaving 12 bases between them. The CDR3 extends over 12 amino acids. In nucleotides, the CDR3 is TGTGCCAGCAGCACCCCAGGGATCGGCTACACCTTC. The encoded protein is CASSTPGIGYTF.

V gene TRBV19 combines with J gene TRBJ1-6; 7 bases match TRBD1. The germline V gene has CDR1 LNHDA and CDR2 SQIVND (reference sequence). The CDR3 sequence is 14 residues long. Trimming cost V 8 bases and J 8 bases; bases outside gene matches: 9. The CDR3, as DNA: TGTGCCAGTGGGCGACAGGGATGGGATTCACCCCTCCACTTT. Residues: CASGRQGWDSPLHF.

The chain has TRBV13 and TRBJ2-1; 12 bases agree with TRBD2. The trim removed 6 bases at V and 2 bases at J, leaving 8 bases unmatched. Germline V gene lookup returns CDR1 PRHDT and CDR2 FYEKMQ (reference sequence). The CDR3 runs 17 residues. CDR3 sequence (DNA): TGTGCCAGCAGTCTTCCGACTAGCGGGGGACCCTACAATGAGCAGTTCTTC. Protein product: CASSLPTSGGPYNEQFF.